Listed below are T cell receptor beta chains from one sample, sequenced in a study of T cell responses to AZD1222 COVID-19 vaccine. Data came from immunoSEQ multiplex PCR; TCRdb stores just in-frame clones and leaves some out. The repertoire has 150,000 or so clones, approximately 89% of them found once; the top ten carry 4% to 6%. Sequences were derived from peripheral blood, sampled on day 0 of AZD1222 vaccination. These receptors were obtained from an adult in good health. The CDR3 runs from the conserved cysteine through the conserved F or W. The D gene is left open where the match is weak. A row's size may be missing; if present it is once, few, many or a size class.

14	once	TRBJ2-7	TRBV5-1	-	TGCGCCAGCAGCTTGAGGGCCACCTCCTACGAGCAGTACTTC	CASSLRATSYEQYF
13	once	TRBJ2-5	TRBV6-2/TRBV6-3	TRBD1	TGTGCCAGCAGCGACAGGGTTCAAGAGACCCAGTACTTC	CASSDRVQETQYF
12	-	TRBJ1-2	TRBV6-5	-	TGTGCCAGCAACCCCAGGTCTGGGGGCTACACCTTC	CASNPRSGGYTF
14	-	TRBJ1-5	TRBV18	-	TGTGCCAGCTCACCAGGGCGAGATAATCAGCCCCAGCATTTT	CASSPGRDNQPQHF
16	once	TRBJ1-2	TRBV19	-	TGTGCCAGTAGTATAGTAGGGAAGGGGACCTTATGGAGCTACACCTTC	CASSIVGKGTLWSYTF
18	once	TRBJ2-1	TRBV23-1	TRBD1	TGCGCCAGCGGCGCATCTAAGGGTGTAAGGACAGGGGACCATGAGCAGTTCTTC	CASGASKGVRTGDHEQFF
14	once	TRBJ2-2	TRBV5-6	-	TGTGCCAGCAGCTTGGGCCCGAACACCGGGGAGCTGTTTTTT	CASSLGPNTGELFF
15	-	TRBJ2-5	TRBV3-1/TRBV3-2	TRBD2	TGTGCCAGCAGCCAGGCTACTAGCGGACAAGAGACCCAGTACTTC	CASSQATSGQETQYF
17	once	TRBJ2-4	TRBV4-2	-	TGTGCCAGCAGCCATGCCGTAGGAGGGCCACCCAAAAACATTCAGTACTTC	CASSHAVGGPPKNIQYF
10	-	TRBJ2-3	TRBV6-2/TRBV6-3	-	TGTGCAAGCAGCGGCGCTACGCAGTATTTT	CASSGATQYF
16	-	TRBJ2-6	TRBV7-9	TRBD2	TGTGCCACACCCCCTCGGGGGGAAGGTTGGGCCAACGTCCTGACTTTC	CATPPRGEGWANVLTF
13	-	TRBJ1-2	TRBV2	-	TGTGCCAGCAGTGAAAGGGGGGCGGGTGGCTACACCTTC	CASSERGAGGYTF
16	-	TRBJ2-3	TRBV4-1	-	TGCGCCAGCAGCCAGTTCCGGGACTCAACTACCGAAACGCAGTATTTT	CASSQFRDSTTETQYF
12	once	TRBJ2-7	TRBV5-1	-	TGCGCCAGCAGCTTGGTGGGGGATGAGCAGTACTTC	CASSLVGDEQYF
14	-	TRBJ1-6	TRBV29-1	TRBD1	TGCAGCGTGAGGACAGGGGGCCCCAATTCACCCCTCCACTTT	CSVRTGGPNSPLHF
16	-	TRBJ1-5	TRBV28	-	TGTGCCAGCATGCGGGCCCCCGGGGAAAGCAATCAGCCCCAGCATTTT	CASMRAPGESNQPQHF
20	-	TRBJ2-1	TRBV15	-	TGTGCCACTAGTCCCTACGGGGAGCGGGTAGAAAGGGGGTCCTACAATGAGCAGTTCTTC	CATSPYGERVERGSYNEQFF
14	-	TRBJ1-4	TRBV28	-	TGTGCCAGCAGGTCCCCGGGACAAAGTGAAAAACTGTTTTTT	CASRSPGQSEKLFF
17	few	TRBJ2-3	TRBV6-4	TRBD2	TGTGCCAGCTCGAGGCTAGCGGGAGAGCCCGGCACAGATACGCAGTATTTT	CASSRLAGEPGTDTQYF
17	-	TRBJ1-4	TRBV18	-	TGTGCCAGCTCACAAACCGCCAGACTTGCAACTAATGAAAAACTGTTTTTT	CASSQTARLATNEKLFF
15	-	TRBJ1-4	TRBV4-3	-	TGCGCCAGCAGCCAAGATCTCTCGAGGGTTGAAAAACTGTTTTTT	CASSQDLSRVEKLFF
15	-	TRBJ1-3	TRBV15	-	TGTGCCACCAGCAGAGCCGGACTCGAAGGAAACACCATATATTTT	CATSRAGLEGNTIYF
16	-	TRBJ1-4	TRBV4-2	-	TGTGCCAGCAGCCAAGATTACATTCGCACTAATGAAAAACTGTTTTTT	CASSQDYIRTNEKLFF
12	-	TRBJ2-2	TRBV3-1/TRBV3-2	-	TGTGCCAGCAGCCAAGATGAGGGGGAGCTGTTTTTT	CASSQDEGELFF
15	once	TRBJ2-1	TRBV7-2	-	TGTGCCAGCAGCTTAGACAGGGTATCTCACAATGAGCAGTTCTTC	CASSLDRVSHNEQFF
11	-	TRBJ1-1	TRBV12-3/TRBV12-4	-	TGTGCCAGCACCTGGGGGCGGGAGGCTTTCTTT	CASTWGREAFF
14	-	TRBJ2-2	TRBV14	-	TGTGCCAGCAGCCTAAAAGGTTACACCGGGGAGCTGTTTTTT	CASSLKGYTGELFF
15	-	TRBJ2-7	TRBV18	-	TGTGCCAGCTCACCAGCCCCGGGCGGATCCTACGAGCAGTACTTC	CASSPAPGGSYEQYF
14	-	TRBJ1-2	TRBV2	-	TGTGCCAGCAGGACCGACAGCCCTAACTATGGCTACACCTTC	CASRTDSPNYGYTF
12	-	TRBJ1-1	TRBV29-1	-	TGCAGCGCTAGTAGGAGGGATACTGAAGCTTTCTTT	CSASRRDTEAFF
11	-	TRBJ1-5	TRBV20-1	-	TGCAGTGCTAGAGACCCCATGACCCAGCATTTT	CSARDPMTQHF
15	few	TRBJ1-4	TRBV5-6	-	TGTGCCAGCAGCTCGCGGGCAGGGCTCCGGGAAAAACTGTTTTTT	CASSSRAGLREKLFF
15	-	TRBJ1-2	TRBV19	TRBD1	TGTGCCAGTTACCCGGGACAGGGAATGAACTATGGCTACACCTTC	CASYPGQGMNYGYTF
15	-	TRBJ1-5	TRBV28	-	TGTGCCAGCAGTTCTGCGGGGTATGGAAGTCAGCCCCAGCATTTT	CASSSAGYGSQPQHF
15	-	TRBJ2-1	TRBV9	-	TGTGCCAGCAGCGTAGGAGGATACTCCTACAATGAGCAGTTCTTC	CASSVGGYSYNEQFF
13	-	TRBJ1-2	TRBV28	-	TGTGCCAGCAGTTTAGGTGCTGTGGGTGGCTACACCTTC	CASSLGAVGGYTF
14	-	TRBJ2-7	TRBV7-8	-	TGTGCCAGCAGCTTAGGCTTGCGGGTCCACGAGCAGTACTTC	CASSLGLRVHEQYF